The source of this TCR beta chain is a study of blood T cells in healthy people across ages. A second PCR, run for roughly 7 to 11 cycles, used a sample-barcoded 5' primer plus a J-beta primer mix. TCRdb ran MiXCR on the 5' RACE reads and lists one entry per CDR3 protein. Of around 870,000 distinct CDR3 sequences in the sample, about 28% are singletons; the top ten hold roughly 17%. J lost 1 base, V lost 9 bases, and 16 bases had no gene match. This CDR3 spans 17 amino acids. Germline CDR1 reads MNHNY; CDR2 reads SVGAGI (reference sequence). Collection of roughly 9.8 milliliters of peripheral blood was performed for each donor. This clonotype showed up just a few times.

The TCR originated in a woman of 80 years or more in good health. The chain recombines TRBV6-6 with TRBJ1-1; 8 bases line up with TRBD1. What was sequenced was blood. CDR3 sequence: CASLATSGGKRNTEAFF. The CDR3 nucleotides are TGTGCCAGTTTGGCCACATCAGGGGGCAAGAGGAACACTGAAGCTTTCTTT.